This TCR beta chain stems from a study of blood T cell repertoires in COVID-19. Study as a whole: From the United States, Italy and Spain came samples of acute and convalescent COVID-19. PBMCs, B-cell-depleted T cells, or T cells were the source of the cDNA or gDNA that made up the material.

It was during active infection that Seattle patients were enrolled and then longitudinally followed. Germline lookup yields CDR1 SGHRS and CDR2 YFSETQ. The length of the CDR3 is 13 residues. V was clipped by 5 bases and J by 3 bases; unmatched bases: 4. Original handling: Amplification with reference gene primers provided the estimates of nucleated cell counts. Assay used: immunoSEQ multiplex PCR; TCRdb lists only in-frame clones, some missing. V, J and clone size reflect that table, while D and trimming were determined from the DNA. Of about 170,000 clones in the sample, about 90% were seen once. Sequencing was done on a sample of peripheral blood. The TCR comes from a woman aged 55-69 years with COVID-19, enrolled during active disease. This sequence joins TRBV5-1 and TRBJ2-7, with 8 bases matching TRBD2. The CDR3 loop reads CASRRTSLYEQYF. The DNA for the CDR3 is TGCGCCAGCAGGAGGACTAGCCTCTACGAGCAGTACTTC.